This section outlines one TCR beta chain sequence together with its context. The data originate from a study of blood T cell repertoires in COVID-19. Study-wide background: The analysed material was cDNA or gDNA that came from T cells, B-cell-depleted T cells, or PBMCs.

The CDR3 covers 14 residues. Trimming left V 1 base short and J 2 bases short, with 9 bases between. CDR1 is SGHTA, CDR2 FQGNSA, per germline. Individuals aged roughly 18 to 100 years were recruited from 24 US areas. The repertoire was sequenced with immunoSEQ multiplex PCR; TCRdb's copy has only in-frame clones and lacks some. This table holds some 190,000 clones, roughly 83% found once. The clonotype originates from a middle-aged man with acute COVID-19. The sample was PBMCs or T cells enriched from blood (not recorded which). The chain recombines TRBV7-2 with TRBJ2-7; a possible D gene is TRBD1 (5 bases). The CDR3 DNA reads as TGTGCCAGCAGCTTAGGGACATTCCCCTACGAGCAGTACTTC. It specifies CASSLGTFPYEQYF.